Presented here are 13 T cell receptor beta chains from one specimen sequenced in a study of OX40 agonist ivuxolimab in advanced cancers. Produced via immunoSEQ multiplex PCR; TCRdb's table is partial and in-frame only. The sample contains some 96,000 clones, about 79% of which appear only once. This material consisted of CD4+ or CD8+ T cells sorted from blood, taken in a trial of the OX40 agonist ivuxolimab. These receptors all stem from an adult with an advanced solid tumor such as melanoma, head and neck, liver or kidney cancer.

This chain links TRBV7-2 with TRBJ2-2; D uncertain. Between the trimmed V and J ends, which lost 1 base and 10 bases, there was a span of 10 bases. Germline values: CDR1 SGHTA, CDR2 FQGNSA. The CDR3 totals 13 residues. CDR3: CASSLEAFVELFF. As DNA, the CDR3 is TGTGCCAGCAGCTTAGAGGCGTTCGTGGAGCTGTTTTTT.

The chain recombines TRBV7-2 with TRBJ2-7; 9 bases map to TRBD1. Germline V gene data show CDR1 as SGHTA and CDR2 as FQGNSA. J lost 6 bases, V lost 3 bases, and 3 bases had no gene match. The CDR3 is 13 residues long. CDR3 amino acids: CASSFNRGPEQYF. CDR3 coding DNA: TGTGCCAGCAGCTTTAACAGGGGGCCCGAGCAGTACTTC.

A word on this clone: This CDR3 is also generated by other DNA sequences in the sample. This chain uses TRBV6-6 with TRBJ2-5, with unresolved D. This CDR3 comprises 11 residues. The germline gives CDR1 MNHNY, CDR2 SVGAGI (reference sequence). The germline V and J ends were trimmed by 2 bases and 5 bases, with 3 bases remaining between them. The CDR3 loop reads CASSYGETQYF. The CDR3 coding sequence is TGTGCCAGCAGTTACGGGGAGACCCAGTACTTC.

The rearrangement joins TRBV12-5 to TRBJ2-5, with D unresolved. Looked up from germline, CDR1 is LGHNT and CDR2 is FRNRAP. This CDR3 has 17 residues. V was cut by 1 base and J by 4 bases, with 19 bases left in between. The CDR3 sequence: CASGLGRLDTVGETQYF. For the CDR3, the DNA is TGTGCTAGTGGTTTGGGACGCCTAGATACGGTCGGAGAGACCCAGTACTTC.

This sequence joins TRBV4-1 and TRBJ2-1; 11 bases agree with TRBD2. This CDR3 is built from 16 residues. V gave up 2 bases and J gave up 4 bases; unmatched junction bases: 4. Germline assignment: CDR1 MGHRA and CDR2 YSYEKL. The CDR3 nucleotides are TGCGCCAGCAGCCAACGGACTAGCGGGCTTTACAATGAGCAGTTCTTC. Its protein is CASSQRTSGLYNEQFF.

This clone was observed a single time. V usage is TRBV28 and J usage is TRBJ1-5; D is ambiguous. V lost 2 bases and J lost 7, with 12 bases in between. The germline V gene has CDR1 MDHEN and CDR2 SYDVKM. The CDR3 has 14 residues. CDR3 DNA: TGTGCCAGCAGTTTAAGTCGGCCCTACCAGCCCCAGCATTTT. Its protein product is CASSLSRPYQPQHF.

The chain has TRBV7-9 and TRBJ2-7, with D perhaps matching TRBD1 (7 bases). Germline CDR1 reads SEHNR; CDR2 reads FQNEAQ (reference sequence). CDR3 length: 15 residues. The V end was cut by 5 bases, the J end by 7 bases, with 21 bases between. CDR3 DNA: TGTGCCAGCAGCGGGGGGACAGTCGCTGGATGGGAGCAGTACTTC. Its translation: CASSGGTVAGWEQYF. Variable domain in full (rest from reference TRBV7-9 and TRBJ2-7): DTGVSQNPRHKITKRGQNVTFRCDPISEHNRLYWYRQTLGQGPEFLTYFQNEAQLEKSRLLSDRFSAERPKGSFSTLEIQRTEQGDSAMYLCASSGGTVAGWEQYFGPGTRLTVT.

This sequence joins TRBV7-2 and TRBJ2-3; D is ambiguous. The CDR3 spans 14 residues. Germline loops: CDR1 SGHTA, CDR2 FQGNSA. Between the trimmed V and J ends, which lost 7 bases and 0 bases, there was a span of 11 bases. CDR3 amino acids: CASTPRVSTDTQYF. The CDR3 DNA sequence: TGTGCCAGCACCCCCCGCGTTAGCACAGATACGCAGTATTTT.

The CDR3 loop reads CASSQRESTDTQYF. The CDR3, as DNA: TGTGCCAGTAGTCAGCGGGAGAGCACAGATACGCAGTATTTT. The chain carries TRBV19 and TRBJ2-3, with 8 bases fitting TRBD2. J lost 0 bases, V lost 5 bases, and 1 base had no gene match. The CDR3 totals 14 residues. Per germline, CDR1 LNHDA and CDR2 SQIVND (reference sequence).

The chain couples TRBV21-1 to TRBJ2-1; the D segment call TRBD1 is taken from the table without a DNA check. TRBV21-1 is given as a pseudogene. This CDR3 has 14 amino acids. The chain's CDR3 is CAIMTGPSYNEQFF. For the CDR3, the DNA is TGTGCCATTATGACAGGGCCCTCCTACAATGAGCAGTTCTTC.

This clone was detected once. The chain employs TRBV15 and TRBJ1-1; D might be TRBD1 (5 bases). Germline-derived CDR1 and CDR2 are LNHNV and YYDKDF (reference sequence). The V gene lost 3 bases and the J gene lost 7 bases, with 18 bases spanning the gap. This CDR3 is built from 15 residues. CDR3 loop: CATSSAGPLVIEAFF. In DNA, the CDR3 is TGTGCCACCAGCAGTGCGGGACCACTGGTCATTGAAGCTTTCTTT.

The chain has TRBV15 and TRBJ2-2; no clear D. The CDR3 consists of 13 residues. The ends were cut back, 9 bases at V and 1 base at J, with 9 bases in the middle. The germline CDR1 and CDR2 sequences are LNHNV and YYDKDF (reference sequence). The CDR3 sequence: CATSSLNTGELFF. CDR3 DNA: TGTGCCACATCCTCTCTGAACACCGGGGAGCTGTTTTTT.

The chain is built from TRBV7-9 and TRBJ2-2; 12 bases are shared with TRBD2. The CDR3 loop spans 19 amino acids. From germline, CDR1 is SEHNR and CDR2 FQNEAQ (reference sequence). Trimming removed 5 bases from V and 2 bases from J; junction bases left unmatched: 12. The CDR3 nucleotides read TGTGCCAGCAGCAGGAAAACAGGACTAGCGGGAACCAACACCGGGGAGCTGTTTTTT. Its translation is CASSRKTGLAGTNTGELFF.